This is a list of T cell receptor beta chains from one sample in a study of blood T cell repertoires in COVID-19. Assay used: immunoSEQ multiplex PCR; TCRdb lists only in-frame clones, some missing. The sample lists approximately 88,000 clones, 85% occurring once. The source material was peripheral blood. These receptors came from a woman aged 70-85 years with acute or convalescent COVID-19. Each CDR3 is given with its conserved first and last residue. Rows give clone size only sometimes, using once, few, many, or a class for an expanded clone.

TRBV3-1/TRBV3-2 | - | CASSQGDSGTDTQYF
TRBV2 | - | CASKGGTPPSVLTF
TRBV2 | - | CASMRHYNEQFF
TRBV24-1 | - | CAAGDGGTEAFF
TRBV7-8 | - | CASSLETGKETQYF
TRBV5-1 | - | CASSAQETQYF
TRBV2 | - | CASGDLEGANTGELFF
TRBV7-8 | - | CASSLDLVSNQPQHF
TRBV19 | once | CASSWTIDSTDTQYF
TRBV5-1 | - | CASSLGSGTGRNSPLHF
TRBV12-3/TRBV12-4 | - | CASGSQNQETQYF
TRBV25-1 | once | CASSESRTGVGGYTF
TRBV11-2 | once | CASSLDRTSSGNTIYF
TRBV4-3 | - | CASSQDHPSGRKADTQYF
TRBV3-1/TRBV3-2 | - | CASSHSSSPNIQYF
TRBV20-1 | - | CSARRDNEQFF
TRBV5-8 | - | CASSAGSAQPQHF
TRBV5-1 | - | CASSATGQGDYGYTF
TRBV2 | - | CASSVERAQYF
TRBV2 | - | CASRGQREQFF
TRBV7-9 | - | CASSFNRGLNTEAFF
TRBV6-1 | - | CASSERRGGEYGYTF
TRBV3-1/TRBV3-2 | - | CASSQGTAYGYTF